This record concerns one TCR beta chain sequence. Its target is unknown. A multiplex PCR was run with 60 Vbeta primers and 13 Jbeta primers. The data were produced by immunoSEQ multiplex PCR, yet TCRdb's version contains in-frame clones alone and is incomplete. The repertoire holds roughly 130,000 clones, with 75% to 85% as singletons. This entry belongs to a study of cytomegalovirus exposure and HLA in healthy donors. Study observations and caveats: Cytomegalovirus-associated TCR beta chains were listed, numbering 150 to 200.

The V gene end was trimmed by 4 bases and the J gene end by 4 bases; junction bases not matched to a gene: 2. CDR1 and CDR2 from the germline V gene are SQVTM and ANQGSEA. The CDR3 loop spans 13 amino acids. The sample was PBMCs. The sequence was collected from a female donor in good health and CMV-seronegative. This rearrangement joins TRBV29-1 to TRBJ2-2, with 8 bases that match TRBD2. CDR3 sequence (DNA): TGCAGCGTTGTTAGCGGGGTCACCGGGGAGCTGTTTTTT. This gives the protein CSVVSGVTGELFF.